A single T cell receptor (beta chain) is shown here with its context. The data belong to a study of blood T cell repertoires in COVID-19. TCRdb keeps only in-frame clones here, not all; method: immunoSEQ multiplex PCR. The table records approximately 220,000 clones, approximately 89% of them present only once. The CDR3 runs 15 residues. V shed 4 bases and J 3 bases; nucleotides not matched to a gene: 8. Per germline, CDR1 SGHRS and CDR2 YFSETQ. The rearrangement uses TRBV5-1 and TRBJ1-1; 8 bases line up with TRBD1. This TCR derives from a woman in her thirties with acute COVID-19. Sequenced sample: PBMCs or T cells enriched from blood (not recorded which). As DNA, the CDR3 is TGCGCCAGCAGCCCACCAGGGGGCCTGGACACTGAAGCTTTCTTT. Amino acids: CASSPPGGLDTEAFF.